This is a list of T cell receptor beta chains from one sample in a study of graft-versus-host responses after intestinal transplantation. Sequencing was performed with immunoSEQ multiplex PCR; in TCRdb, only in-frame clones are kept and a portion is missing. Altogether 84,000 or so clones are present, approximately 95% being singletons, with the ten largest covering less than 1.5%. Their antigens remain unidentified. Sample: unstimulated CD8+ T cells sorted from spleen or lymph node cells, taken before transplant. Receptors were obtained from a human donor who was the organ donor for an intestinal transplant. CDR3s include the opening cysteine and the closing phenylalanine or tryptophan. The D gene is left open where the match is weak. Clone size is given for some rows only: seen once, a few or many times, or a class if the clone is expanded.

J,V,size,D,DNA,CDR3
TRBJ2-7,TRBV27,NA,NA,TGTGCCAGCAGTTGGGGAGCCGGGTACGAGCAGTACTTC,CASSWGAGYEQYF
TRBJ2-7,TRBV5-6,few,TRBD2,TGTGCCAGCAGCCTACTAATAGCGGGACAAAACTACGAGCAGTACTTC,CASSLLIAGQNYEQYF
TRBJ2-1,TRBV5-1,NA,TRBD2,TGCGCCAGCAGCTTGGGTCTTGGACTAGCGGGGAAAAATGAGCAGTTCTTC,CASSLGLGLAGKNEQFF
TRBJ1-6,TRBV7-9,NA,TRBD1,TGTGCCAGCAGCTGGGACAGGGGGGTAGTCTCCTATAATTCACCCCTCCACTTT,CASSWDRGVVSYNSPLHF
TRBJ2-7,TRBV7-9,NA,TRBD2,TGTGCCAGCAGCTTAGAGGCGGGAGTGGAGGAGCAGTACTTC,CASSLEAGVEEQYF
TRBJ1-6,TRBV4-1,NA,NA,TGCGCCAGCAGCCCCTTCGAGTGGGTTGAGGATTCACCCCTCCACTTT,CASSPFEWVEDSPLHF
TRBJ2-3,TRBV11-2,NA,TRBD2,TGTGCCAGCAGCTCCTACAGAGGTCCTAGCGGGATATATACGCAGTATTTT,CASSSYRGPSGIYTQYF
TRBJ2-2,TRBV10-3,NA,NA,TGTGCCACCTGGAGGGCGCGCACCGGGGAGCTGTTTTTT,CATWRARTGELFF
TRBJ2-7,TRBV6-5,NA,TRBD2,TGTGCCAGCAGTTACTCGAGCCTTAGCGGGGAATACGAGCAGTACTTC,CASSYSSLSGEYEQYF
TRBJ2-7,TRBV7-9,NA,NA,TGTGCCAGCAGCTTCGGAGGGGGGGGAGAGCAGTACTTC,CASSFGGGGEQYF
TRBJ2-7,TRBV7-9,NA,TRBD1,TGTGCCAGCAGCTTAGTACAGGGGGCCGCCTACGAGCAGTACTTC,CASSLVQGAAYEQYF
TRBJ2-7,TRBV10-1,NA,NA,TGCGCCAGCATTGAGGGGGGGGACAGGGAGCAGTACTTC,CASIEGGDREQYF
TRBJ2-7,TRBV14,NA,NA,TGTGCCAGCAGCCAAGGGGCCGGGAAGCCCCTTAACTACGAGCAGTACTTC,CASSQGAGKPLNYEQYF
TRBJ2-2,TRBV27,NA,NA,TGTGCCAGCAGTTTCGGCGGGGAGCTGTTTTTT,CASSFGGELFF
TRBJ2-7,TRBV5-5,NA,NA,TGTGCCAGCACCCCACCCGAGGACTACTACGAGCAGTACTTC,CASTPPEDYYEQYF
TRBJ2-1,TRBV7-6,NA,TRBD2,TGTGCCAGCAGCTCATGGGACTATTCCTCAGTCAATGAGCAGTTCTTC,CASSSWDYSSVNEQFF
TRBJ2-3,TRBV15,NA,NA,TGTGCCACCAGCAATTTCGACAGGCCGAACTTGTCCCCCAGCACAGATACGCAGTATTTT,CATSNFDRPNLSPSTDTQYF
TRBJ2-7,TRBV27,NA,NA,TGTGCCAGCAGTTCCGGGACTCTACACTACGAGCAGTACTTC,CASSSGTLHYEQYF
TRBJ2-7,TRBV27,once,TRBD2,TGTGCCAGCAGCCCCGGAGCGGGAGGGCCCTACGAGCAGTACTTC,CASSPGAGGPYEQYF
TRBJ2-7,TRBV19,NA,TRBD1,TGTGCCAGTAGTGAGTCAGGACAGGCCGACGAGCAGTACTTC,CASSESGQADEQYF
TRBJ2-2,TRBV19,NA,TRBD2,TGTGCCAGTAGTATAGCGGGGGGCGGGGAGCTGTTTTTT,CASSIAGGGELFF
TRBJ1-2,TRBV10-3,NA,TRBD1,TGTGCCACCGGGACAGGGAATGGCTACACCTTC,CATGTGNGYTF
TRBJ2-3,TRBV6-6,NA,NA,TGTGCCAGCAGTTACCTTACAAAGACAGATACGCAGTATTTT,CASSYLTKTDTQYF
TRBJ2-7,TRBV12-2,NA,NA,TGTGCAAGTCGCTTTTCCGGGGGGCTTTACTACGAGCAGTACTTC,CASRFSGGLYYEQYF
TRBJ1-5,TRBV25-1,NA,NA,TGTGCCAGCAGTGTCACAGGACAGCCCCAGCATTTT,CASSVTGQPQHF
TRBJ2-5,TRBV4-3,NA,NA,TGCGCCAGCAGCCAAGAGGCAGACCAAGAGACCCAGTACTTC,CASSQEADQETQYF
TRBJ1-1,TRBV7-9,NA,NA,TGTGCCAGCAGCCCCGGGGTATGGTGGATCAGAGAGGACACTGAAGCTTTCTTT,CASSPGVWWIREDTEAFF
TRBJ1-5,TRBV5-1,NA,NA,TGCGCCAGCAGCTTACAGGGCCTAAATGGCAATCAGCCCCAGCATTTT,CASSLQGLNGNQPQHF
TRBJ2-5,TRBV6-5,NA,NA,TGTGCCAGCAGTTACCTCCGGGACAACCAAGAGACCCAGTACTTC,CASSYLRDNQETQYF
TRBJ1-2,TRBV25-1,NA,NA,TGTGCCAGCAGTCATACAGGCTATGGCTACACCTTC,CASSHTGYGYTF
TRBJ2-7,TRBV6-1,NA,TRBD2,TGTGCCAGCAGTTTTCTAGCGGGGGGCCACGAGCAGTACTTC,CASSFLAGGHEQYF
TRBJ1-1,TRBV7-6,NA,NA,TGTGCCAGCAGCTTATCAGGGAGGGGGACTGAAGCTTTCTTT,CASSLSGRGTEAFF
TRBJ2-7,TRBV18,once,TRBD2,TGTGCCAGCTCAGAATGGGAGGGAGACCCCTACGAGCAGTACTTC,CASSEWEGDPYEQYF
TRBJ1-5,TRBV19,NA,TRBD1,TGTGGGACTTCACAGGGGACTAGCAATCAGCCCCAGCATTTT,CGTSQGTSNQPQHF
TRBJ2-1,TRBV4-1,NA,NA,TGCGCCAGCAGCCAAGACCGGGGGTCCTACAATGAGCAGTTCTTC,CASSQDRGSYNEQFF
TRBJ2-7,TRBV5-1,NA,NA,TGCGCCAGCTACACTTCCAGGGGAGAGCAGTACTTC,CASYTSRGEQYF
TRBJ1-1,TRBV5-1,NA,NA,TGCGCCAGCAGGAGGAGGGGCGGACGGGACACTGAAGCTTTCTTT,CASRRRGGRDTEAFF
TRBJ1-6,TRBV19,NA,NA,TGTGCCAGTAGCCGGGGGTATAATTCACCCCTCCACTTT,CASSRGYNSPLHF
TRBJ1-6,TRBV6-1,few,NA,TGTGCCAGCAGTGAACTGGACAGCTATTCACCCCTCCACTTT,CASSELDSYSPLHF
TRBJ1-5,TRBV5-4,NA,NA,TGTGCCAGCAGCTTGTTTCCCGGGAACGATCAGCCCCAGCATTTT,CASSLFPGNDQPQHF
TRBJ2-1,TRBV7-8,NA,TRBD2,TGTGCCAGCAGCTTACGACTAGCGGTCGCCGATGAGCAGTTCTTC,CASSLRLAVADEQFF